Below, one T cell receptor beta chain is given with its context. The data derive from a study of OX40 agonist ivuxolimab in advanced cancers. The V end lost 0 bases, the J end lost 4 bases, and 6 bases lay between the germline ends. Germline V gene data show CDR1 as MNHEY and CDR2 as SVGAGI. This CDR3 has 13 amino acids. Libraries were prepared by immunoSEQ multiplex PCR; TCRdb keeps only in-frame clonotypes and omits some of them. This table holds roughly 56,000 clones, roughly 83% found once. Sample: CD4+ or CD8+ T cells sorted from blood, taken in a trial of the OX40 agonist ivuxolimab. The sequence came from an adult with an advanced solid tumor such as melanoma, head and neck, liver or kidney cancer. V usage is TRBV6-5 and J usage is TRBJ1-2, with D uncertain. The CDR3 reads CASSYSHSYGYTF. The CDR3 DNA reads TGTGCCAGCAGTTACTCCCACAGCTATGGCTACACCTTC.